This entry lists 30 T cell receptor beta chains sequenced from one sample in a study of cytomegalovirus exposure and HLA in healthy donors. TCRdb's copy holds only in-frame clones and misses some; the assay was immunoSEQ multiplex PCR. The profile shows 150,000 to 200,000 clones, roughly 81% of them singletons. The sample consisted of PBMCs. The receptors were gathered from a woman aged 25 to 45 in good health and CMV-seronegative.

In DNA form, the CDR3 reads TGTGCCAGCTCAGAACAGGGGGCGGGGATGAACACTGAAGCTTTCTTT. Translated, it gives CASSEQGAGMNTEAFF. This chain uses TRBV18 with TRBJ1-1, with 9 bases that match TRBD1. CDR1 KGHSH and CDR2 LQKENI come from the germline V gene. This CDR3 contains 16 residues. V lost 5 bases and J lost 0; bases outside the gene matches: 7.

J is TRBJ2-6 and V is TRBV15, with D possibly being TRBD1 (5 bases). Trimming took off 5 bases at V and 4 bases at J, with 18 bases between the two ends. Germline V gives CDR1 LNHNV, CDR2 YYDKDF (reference sequence). The CDR3 runs 17 residues. CDR3 in amino acids: CATSRKPGSAGANVLTF. DNA for the CDR3: TGTGCCACCAGCCGAAAACCAGGGTCTGCCGGGGCCAACGTCCTGACTTTC. Variable domain in full (rest from reference TRBV15 and TRBJ2-6): DAMVIQNPRYQVTQFGKPVTLSCSQTLNHNVMYWYQQKSSQAPKLLFHYYDKDFNNEADTPDNFQSRRPNTSFCFLDIRSPGLGDTAMYLCATSRKPGSAGANVLTFGAGSRLTVL.

The V and J genes are TRBV28 and TRBJ1-3, with 8 bases lining up with TRBD1. Unmatched junction bases numbered 8, after V lost 5 bases and J lost 2 bases. The CDR3 sequence is 16 residues long. CDR1 is MDHEN, CDR2 SYDVKM, per germline. The CDR3 DNA reads as TGTGCCAGCAGTGACGCCGACAGGGGTACTGGAAACACCATATATTTT. It codes for CASSDADRGTGNTIYF.

The gene calls are TRBV6-5 and TRBJ2-1; possibly TRBD2 for D (5 bases). V was shortened by 0 bases and J by 4 bases, with 10 bases between the two germline ends. CDR3 length: 15 residues. Looked up from germline, CDR1 is MNHEY and CDR2 is SVGAGI. The CDR3 DNA reads as TGTGCCAGCAGTTACTCTCTGGACTTTTACAATGAGCAGTTCTTC. Translated, it gives CASSYSLDFYNEQFF.

The chain couples TRBV6-6 to TRBJ2-3; TRBD1 matches at 10 bases. Germline V gene sequence: CDR1 MNHNY, CDR2 SVGAGI (reference sequence). J was trimmed by 4 bases and V by 4 bases; bases with no gene match: 8. The CDR3 is made up of 16 amino acids. CDR3: CASSFPGQGRSDTQYF. Written as DNA, the CDR3 is TGTGCCAGCAGTTTTCCGGGACAGGGGCGATCAGATACGCAGTATTTT.

The rearrangement uses TRBV5-1 and TRBJ2-4; a weak D match, TRBD1 (6 bases). The germline V gene encodes CDR1 SGHRS and CDR2 YFSETQ. The germline V and J ends were trimmed by 4 bases and 7 bases, with 9 bases remaining between them. This CDR3 contains 12 residues. The CDR3 reads CASSQGTNIQYF. DNA for the CDR3: TGCGCCAGCAGCCAGGGGACGAACATTCAGTACTTC. The complete variable domain, with remaining parts taken from reference TRBV5-1 and TRBJ2-4, reads KAGVTQTPRYLIKTRGQQVTLSCSPISGHRSVSWYQQTPGQGLQFLFEYFSETQRNKGNFPGRFSGRQFSNSRSEMNVSTLELGDSALYLCASSQGTNIQYFGAGTRLSVL.

The chain has TRBV5-1 and TRBJ2-5, with D tentatively TRBD2 (5 bases). There are 15 residues in the CDR3. V shed 0 bases and J shed 5 bases, with 14 bases lying between them. Germline V gene sequence: CDR1 SGHRS, CDR2 YFSETQ. DNA for the CDR3: TGCGCCAGCAGCTTGGAACTAGGGTTGGGGGAGACCCAGTACTTC. The encoded protein is CASSLELGLGETQYF.

The chain joins TRBV19 to TRBJ1-1; perhaps TRBD1 as D (6 bases). V was pared by 0 bases and J by 2 bases, with 10 bases between. CDR3 length equals 15 residues. The V gene's germline CDR1 is LNHDA and CDR2 SQIVND (reference sequence). CDR3 DNA: TGTGCCAGTAGTATAGATCGGACAGCCAACACTGAAGCTTTCTTT. Its translation is CASSIDRTANTEAFF.

The chain employs TRBV5-4 and TRBJ2-7; the D gene is possibly TRBD2 (5 bases). Germline loops: CDR1 SGHNT, CDR2 YYREEE (reference sequence). The CDR3 covers 14 residues. Trimming left V 3 bases short and J 5 bases short, with 15 bases between. CDR3 in DNA: TGTGCCAGCAGCTGGACTGGAGCGGTTAACGAGCAGTACTTC. Residues: CASSWTGAVNEQYF.

The genes are TRBV5-4 and TRBJ1-4, with TRBD1 identical over 7 bases. Germline values: CDR1 SGHNT, CDR2 YYREEE (reference sequence). With 0 bases clipped from V and 6 bases from J, the junction kept 8 bases outside the gene matches. The CDR3 is 16 residues long. CDR3 coding DNA: TGTGCCAGCAGCTTGGCCCCCGGCAGGGGGGATGAAAAACTGTTTTTT. Translated, it gives CASSLAPGRGDEKLFF.

This clone was observed a single time. The chain employs TRBV7-9 and TRBJ2-1; 7 bases agree with TRBD2. This CDR3 is 14 amino acids long. Trimming removed 9 bases from V and 2 bases from J; junction bases left unmatched: 7. Germline V gene sequence: CDR1 SEHNR, CDR2 FQNEAQ (reference sequence). In DNA, the CDR3 is TGTGCCAGTCGACAAGCGGGAACCTACAATGAGCAGTTCTTC. Protein: CASRQAGTYNEQFF.

This clone was observed a single time. The gene calls are TRBV5-1 and TRBJ2-1; TRBD1 matches 9 bases. J gave up 4 bases and V 2 bases, and 4 bases lay outside the gene matches. CDR3 length: 15 residues. The germline CDR1 and CDR2 sequences are SGHRS and YFSETQ. Here the CDR3 DNA reads TGCGCCAGCAGCTTTACGGGACAGGGATACAATGAGCAGTTCTTC. Translating it yields CASSFTGQGYNEQFF.

The chain employs TRBV14 and TRBJ2-1; D gene uncertain. The CDR3 spans 11 residues. From germline, CDR1 is SGHDN and CDR2 FVKESK. The V gene lost 4 bases and the J gene lost 8 bases, with 6 bases spanning the gap. Here the CDR3 DNA reads TGTGCCAGCAGCCTCGGTCATGAGCAGTTCTTC. Protein: CASSLGHEQFF. Drawing the rest from reference TRBV14 and TRBJ2-1, the complete variable domain is EAGVTQFPSHSVIEKGQTVTLRCDPISGHDNLYWYRRVMGKEIKFLLHFVKESKQDESGMPNNRFLAERTGGTYSTLKVQPAELEDSGVYFCASSLGHEQFFGPGTRLTVL.

Concerning this clone itself: The identical CDR3 is also encoded by other nucleotide sequences in the sample. V gene TRBV29-1 combines with J gene TRBJ1-1; D possibly corresponds to TRBD1 (6 bases). The CDR3 loop spans 13 amino acids. Germline V gives CDR1 SQVTM, CDR2 ANQGSEA. The ends were cut back, 7 bases at V and 0 bases at J, with 12 bases in the middle. The DNA of the CDR3 is TGCAGCGGTACGGGACATTTGAACACTGAAGCTTTCTTT. Translating it yields CSGTGHLNTEAFF. Full variable domain (remainder filled in from reference TRBV29-1 and TRBJ1-1): SAVISQKPSRDICQRGTSLTIQCQVDSQVTMMFWYRQQPGQSLTLIATANQGSEATYESGFVIDKFPISRPNLTFSTLTVSNMSPEDSSIYLCSGTGHLNTEAFFGQGTRLTVV.

This clone turned up a few times. V is TRBV11-2 and J is TRBJ2-1; 8 nucleotides line up with TRBD2. Germline CDR1 and CDR2: SGHAT and FQNNGV. Trimming took 7 bases from V and 4 from J; bases not matched to a gene: 9. CDR3 size: 15 residues. The CDR3 sequence is CASTRFTSGYNEQFF. CDR3 in DNA: TGTGCCAGCACCCGATTCACTAGCGGATACAATGAGCAGTTCTTC.

The gene calls are TRBV5-5 and TRBJ2-1, with D uncertain. CDR1 and CDR2 (germline): SGHKS, YYEKEE (reference sequence). V lost 4 bases and J lost 7, with 9 bases in between. The length of the CDR3 is 12 residues. CDR3 sequence reads: CASSLGSNEQFF. In nucleotides, the CDR3 is TGTGCCAGCAGCCTCGGTAGTAATGAGCAGTTCTTC.

The chain links TRBV29-1 to TRBJ1-1; D possibly corresponds to TRBD1 (5 bases). The CDR3 runs to 13 residues. V lost 7 bases and J 5 bases, leaving 17 bases between the germline ends. Germline V lookup: CDR1 SQVTM, CDR2 ANQGSEA. The CDR3 DNA follows: TGCAGCGCCAGGGAGGCAGGGCCAACTGAAGCTTTCTTT. Amino acids: CSAREAGPTEAFF.

This clone has a single count. This chain joins TRBV6-1 and TRBJ1-5; 10 bases fit TRBD1. J gave up 2 bases and V 7 bases, and 5 bases lay outside the gene matches. The CDR3 length is 15 residues. Looked up from germline, CDR1 is MNHNS and CDR2 is SASEGT. CDR3 protein: CASTRQGAGNQPQHF. For the CDR3, the DNA is TGTGCCAGCACCCGACAGGGGGCCGGCAATCAGCCCCAGCATTTT.

This clone has more than one count but fewer than ten. This chain links TRBV5-1 with TRBJ1-2; D is perhaps TRBD1 (6 bases). Germline loops: CDR1 SGHRS, CDR2 YFSETQ. This CDR3 comprises 14 residues. V was shortened by 4 bases and J by 0 bases, with 10 bases between the two germline ends. The CDR3 is CASSMDSSNYGYTF. The CDR3, as DNA: TGCGCCAGCAGCATGGACAGCTCTAACTATGGCTACACCTTC.

This chain links TRBV7-6 with TRBJ2-2, with TRBD2 matching 8 bases. J gave up 15 bases and V 4 bases, and 10 bases lay outside the gene matches. Germline loops: CDR1 SGHVS, CDR2 FNYEAQ. The CDR3 is made up of 13 amino acids. The CDR3 bases are TGTGCCAGCAGCTCGATCCTTAGCGGGGCAGTGTTTTTT. Translation gives CASSSILSGAVFF. Filled out from reference TRBV7-6 and TRBJ2-2, the complete variable domain reads GAGVSQSPRYKVTKRGQDVALRCDPISGHVSLYWYRQALGQGPEFLTYFNYEAQQDKSGLPNDRFSAERPEGSISTLTIQRTEQRDSAMYRCASSSILSGAVFFGEGSRLTVL.

J is TRBJ2-7 and V is TRBV5-1, with 8 positions matching TRBD2. With 2 bases clipped from V and 3 bases from J, the junction kept 1 base outside the gene matches. The CDR3 loop spans 13 amino acids. Germline assignment: CDR1 SGHRS and CDR2 YFSETQ. The CDR3 spells CASSLTSGYEQYF. CDR3 nucleotides: TGCGCCAGCAGCTTAACTAGCGGCTACGAGCAGTACTTC.

This sequence joins TRBV29-1 and TRBJ2-7, with a tentative D call TRBD2 (5 bases). V was cut by 4 bases and J by 4 bases, with 8 bases left in between. Per the germline V gene, CDR1 is SQVTM and CDR2 is ANQGSEA. CDR3 size: 11 residues. CDR3 DNA: TGCAGCGTTGCGACGGGATACGAGCAGTACTTC. This translates into CSVATGYEQYF.

This chain links TRBV27 with TRBJ1-2; D unclear. The V end was cut by 2 bases, the J end by 2 bases, with 6 bases between. CDR1 and CDR2 from the germline V gene are MNHEY and SMNVEV (reference sequence). CDR3 length: 13 amino acids. The CDR3 DNA sequence: TGTGCCAGCAGTTTAAGGGAGAACTATGGCTACACCTTC. This encodes CASSLRENYGYTF.

This clone was found once. The gene calls are TRBV20-1 and TRBJ2-1, with D maybe TRBD2 (5 bases). Trimming shortened V by 2 bases and J by 15 bases, and 11 bases separated the two germline ends. The CDR3 consists of 10 residues. Germline V gene data show CDR1 as DFQATT and CDR2 as SNEGSKA (reference sequence). The CDR3 coding sequence is TGCAGTGCTAGACGACGGGAAGTGTTCTTC. This encodes CSARRREVFF.

This rearrangement joins TRBV5-1 to TRBJ1-5; 9 nucleotides agree with TRBD1. V lost 3 bases and J lost 6; bases outside the gene matches: 13. Germline V gives CDR1 SGHRS, CDR2 YFSETQ. The CDR3 is 17 residues long. Here the CDR3 reads CASSSDPPGQGGQPQHF. The DNA for the CDR3 is TGCGCCAGCAGCTCGGACCCTCCGGGACAGGGTGGTCAGCCCCAGCATTTT.

The chain combines TRBV7-6 with TRBJ2-1; perhaps TRBD1 as D (5 bases). The CDR3 is made up of 16 amino acids. The germline V gene encodes CDR1 SGHVS and CDR2 FNYEAQ. The V end lost 4 bases, the J end lost 4 bases, and 17 bases lay between the germline ends. CDR3 amino acids: CASSSLSGSGYNEQFF. CDR3 DNA: TGTGCCAGCAGCTCTCTTTCAGGGTCGGGTTACAATGAGCAGTTCTTC.

This sequence joins TRBV5-1 and TRBJ1-1, with TRBD1 as a possible D gene (5 bases). Germline-derived CDR1 and CDR2 are SGHRS and YFSETQ. There are 15 residues in the CDR3. V was trimmed by 4 bases and J by 0 bases, leaving 13 bases between them. CDR3 residues: CASSPGMVMNTEAFF. The CDR3, as DNA: TGCGCCAGCAGCCCAGGGATGGTGATGAACACTGAAGCTTTCTTT.

Here the CDR3 reads CASSPGPHYGYTF. The DNA for the CDR3 is TGTGCCAGCTCACCAGGCCCGCACTATGGCTACACCTTC. The V gene is TRBV18, the J gene TRBJ1-2, with D unclear. CDR1 and CDR2 (germline): KGHSH, LQKENI. V was shortened by 2 bases and J by 3 bases, with 7 bases between the two germline ends. This CDR3 has 13 residues.

The genes are TRBV28 and TRBJ2-7; 7 bases are shared with TRBD1. The CDR3 extends over 15 amino acids. Germline loops: CDR1 MDHEN, CDR2 SYDVKM. The V gene end was trimmed by 11 bases and the J gene end by 0 bases; junction bases not matched to a gene: 13. As DNA, the CDR3 is TGTGCCTGTATTGCCCAGGGGGTAGGCTCCTACGAGCAGTACTTC. Residues: CACIAQGVGSYEQYF. Drawing the rest from reference TRBV28 and TRBJ2-7, the complete variable domain is DVKVTQSSRYLVKRTGEKVFLECVQDMDHENMFWYRQDPGLGLRLIYFSYDVKMKEKGDIPEGYSVSREKKERFSLILESASTNQTSMYLCACIAQGVGSYEQYFGPGTRLTVT.

This clone was counted once. The chain uses TRBV11-2 and TRBJ2-1; TRBD1 matches at 7 bases. This CDR3 is built from 14 residues. J gave up 3 bases and V 5 bases, and 4 bases lay outside the gene matches. Germline-derived CDR1 and CDR2 are SGHAT and FQNNGV. The CDR3 nucleotides are TGTGCCAGCAGCAGAGCAGGGGGCTACAATGAGCAGTTCTTC. This sequence encodes CASSRAGGYNEQFF.